This T cell receptor beta chain was sequenced in a study of technical replicates of blood from a handful of donors. Profiled with immunoSEQ multiplex PCR; TCRdb holds only in-frame clones, not every one. The sample includes 55,000 to 75,000 clones, roughly 91% of them seen just once. V shed 6 bases and J shed 9 bases, with 12 bases lying between them. This CDR3 contains 12 residues. The germline CDR1 and CDR2 sequences are ENHRY and SYGVKD. The specimen was PBMCs. V is TRBV10-3 and J is TRBJ2-1; maybe TRBD2 (6 bases). This TCR was recovered from a human donor in good health. Some clones in this sample may be carry-over from other donors' samples. The CDR3 DNA is TGTGCCATCAGAATGGCGGGGAGTGAGCAGTTCTTC. Amino acids: CAIRMAGSEQFF.